Presented here are 27 T cell receptor beta chains from one specimen sequenced in a study of T cell responses to AZD1222 COVID-19 vaccine (dated by TCRdb to the early 2020s). Sample time point, as interpreted from the label and publication: baseline before first vaccination. Library creation used the immunoSEQ multiplex PCR assay. TCRdb took over this immuneACCESS table, retaining in-frame rearrangements with V and J assigned. Such tables are incomplete; in checked studies, under half of the missing clones stem from an unresolved V gene, and the remainder is unexplained. The sample contains 150,000 or so clones, under 95% of them found a single time. Around 18% of the sample rests with the top ten. The specimen comprised peripheral blood, sampled on day 0 of AZD1222 vaccination. The receptors here all came from an adult in good health.

In its sample, this clone was seen a few times. J is TRBJ1-2 and V is TRBV19, with D perhaps matching TRBD1 (6 bases). The ends were cut back, 7 bases at V and 7 bases at J, with 19 bases in the middle. The germline CDR1 and CDR2 sequences are LNHDA and SQIVND (reference sequence). CDR3 length: 14 residues. DNA for the CDR3: TGTGCCAGTACCTCCGGGGGGCTGCGGGGTGGCTACACCTTC. Protein product: CASTSGGLRGGYTF.

The genes are TRBV27 and TRBJ1-1; 7 bases match TRBD1. Germline V lookup: CDR1 MNHEY, CDR2 SMNVEV (reference sequence). CDR3 size: 16 residues. The V and J ends lost 7 bases and 4 bases, in that order; junction bases with no gene match: 15. Written as DNA, the CDR3 is TGTGCCAGCAACGACAGGGCCTTGATCGGGGGCACTGAAGCTTTCTTT. Its protein product is CASNDRALIGGTEAFF.

The chain employs TRBV7-6 and TRBJ2-7; 8 bases line up with TRBD2. Trimming took 5 bases from V and 2 from J; bases not matched to a gene: 5. Germline CDR1 and CDR2: SGHVS and FNYEAQ. The CDR3 spans 14 residues. The CDR3 protein is CASSLRAGAYEQYF. The CDR3 DNA is TGTGCCAGCAGCCTTCGAGCGGGGGCCTACGAGCAGTACTTC.

The V and J genes are TRBV5-1 and TRBJ2-7; 7 nucleotides match TRBD1. Germline trimming cut 5 bases from V and 3 bases from J; bases unmatched to any gene: 8. The CDR3 is 14 amino acids. CDR1 and CDR2 (germline): SGHRS, YFSETQ. CDR3 protein: CASSNPGQIYEQYF. CDR3 nucleotide sequence: TGCGCCAGCAGTAATCCGGGACAGATCTACGAGCAGTACTTC.

This clone has only one observation. This rearrangement joins TRBV4-1 to TRBJ1-2; 7 nucleotides agree with TRBD1. The CDR3 covers 14 residues. Germline V gene lookup returns CDR1 MGHRA and CDR2 YSYEKL. Germline trimming cut 1 base from V and 8 bases from J; bases unmatched to any gene: 7. In DNA, the CDR3 is TGCGCCAGCAGCCAAGTAAGGGACAGCGGCGGCTACACCTTC. Translated: CASSQVRDSGGYTF.

The V and J genes are TRBV2 and TRBJ2-2; 8 bases match TRBD1. CDR1 and CDR2 (germline): SNHLY, FYNNEI. The J segment lost 6 bases and the V segment lost 6 bases, leaving 12 bases of the junction unmatched. This CDR3 has 16 residues. The DNA of the CDR3 is TGTGCCAGCAGGCCACCCAGGGGGCGCTTGGCCGGGGAGCTGTTTTTT. It codes for CASRPPRGRLAGELFF.

This sequence joins TRBV11-1 and TRBJ2-1; D possibly uses TRBD1 or TRBD2 (5 bases each). Trimming pared 8 bases from V and 4 bases from J, leaving 15 bases between. The CDR3 runs 14 residues. Per germline, CDR1 SGHAT and CDR2 FQDESV (reference sequence). The CDR3 nucleotides are TGTGCCAGCGCGAGGGCAGGGTTATACAATGAGCAGTTCTTC. Protein sequence: CASARAGLYNEQFF.

The V call is TRBV6-5, the J call TRBJ1-1; a weak D match, TRBD1 (5 bases). V was pared by 0 bases and J by 5 bases, with 10 bases between. This CDR3 contains 14 residues. Germline V lookup: CDR1 MNHEY, CDR2 SVGAGI. CDR3 sequence reads: CASSYSRGITEAFF. CDR3 nucleotide sequence: TGTGCCAGCAGTTACTCGAGGGGAATAACTGAAGCTTTCTTT.

The genes are TRBV19 and TRBJ1-2; unclear D gene. With 7 bases removed from V and 4 bases from J, the gap between germline ends came to 19 bases. CDR1 is LNHDA and CDR2 is SQIVND in the germline V gene (reference sequence). CDR3 length: 15 residues. CDR3 sequence reads: CASTEAGGGIYGYTF. The CDR3 DNA sequence: TGTGCCAGTACCGAAGCAGGCGGAGGGATCTATGGCTACACCTTC.

This chain connects TRBV18 to TRBJ2-3; D may correspond to TRBD1 or TRBD2 (5 bases each). The CDR3 loop spans 13 amino acids. The V gene lost 0 bases and the J gene lost 5 bases, with 6 bases spanning the gap. Germline V gives CDR1 KGHSH, CDR2 LQKENI. CDR3 bases: TGTGCCAGCTCACCACCGGGGGTAGATACGCAGTATTTT. It specifies CASSPPGVDTQYF.

The rearrangement links TRBV11-3 to TRBJ2-7; 10 nucleotides line up with TRBD2. The V and J ends lost 5 bases and 0 bases, in that order; junction bases with no gene match: 4. The CDR3 is 15 amino acids. The germline V gene encodes CDR1 SGHNT and CDR2 YENEEA. For the CDR3, the DNA is TGTGCCAGCAGCCCATGGACTAGCGGCTCCTACGAGCAGTACTTC. Translation gives CASSPWTSGSYEQYF.

This chain uses TRBV15 with TRBJ1-2; 9 nucleotides line up with TRBD1. Germline V gene data show CDR1 as LNHNV and CDR2 as YYDKDF (reference sequence). V dropped 8 bases and J dropped 3; count of bases not matched to a gene: 4. The CDR3 runs 13 residues. CDR3: CATSRDRDYGYTF. Written as DNA, the CDR3 is TGTGCCACCTCCCGGGACAGGGACTATGGCTACACCTTC.

J is TRBJ2-5 and V is TRBV19; TRBD2 aligns across 8 bases. The ends lost 4 bases at V and 1 base at J; junction bases unmatched: 8. CDR3 size: 16 residues. Germline V gives CDR1 LNHDA, CDR2 SQIVND (reference sequence). The CDR3: CASSKGGGGLQETQYF. In DNA, the CDR3 is TGTGCCAGTAGTAAGGGAGGCGGGGGGCTCCAAGAGACCCAGTACTTC.

The gene calls are TRBV30 and TRBJ1-3; D may be TRBD1 (5 bases). CDR3 length: 13 residues. V was trimmed by 2 bases and J by 2 bases, leaving 7 bases between them. Germline assignment: CDR1 GTSNPN and CDR2 SVGIG (reference sequence). The CDR3 reads CAWSPGPGNTIYF. The CDR3, as DNA: TGTGCCTGGAGTCCGGGACCTGGAAACACCATATATTTT.

The chain recombines TRBV7-9 with TRBJ1-2, with 7 positions matching TRBD1. Germline CDR1 and CDR2: SEHNR and FQNEAQ (reference sequence). CDR3 length: 15 amino acids. The V and J ends lost 1 base and 5 bases, in that order; junction bases with no gene match: 7. The CDR3 reads CASSLEGGPGYGYTF. CDR3 in DNA: TGTGCCAGCAGCTTAGAAGGGGGCCCCGGGTATGGCTACACCTTC. Full variable domain (missing parts from reference TRBV7-9 and TRBJ1-2): DTGVSQNPRHKITKRGQNVTFRCDPISEHNRLYWYRQTLGQGPEFLTYFQNEAQLEKSRLLSDRFSAERPKGSFSTLEIQRTEQGDSAMYLCASSLEGGPGYGYTFGSGTRLTVV.

The gene calls are TRBV27 and TRBJ2-4; 12 bases are a match to TRBD1. The trim removed 4 bases at V and 0 bases at J, leaving 13 bases unmatched. The CDR3 has 20 amino acids. Germline V gene data show CDR1 as MNHEY and CDR2 as SMNVEV (reference sequence). The DNA of the CDR3 is TGTGCCAGCAGTTCTCGACCGGGACAGGGGGCAGGTGTAGCCAAAAACATTCAGTACTTC. This codes for CASSSRPGQGAGVAKNIQYF.

This clone occurred once. V is TRBV5-1 and J is TRBJ1-4; D is perhaps TRBD1 (5 bases). V lost 7 bases and J 8 bases, leaving 18 bases between the germline ends. The CDR3 contains 14 residues. CDR1 SGHRS and CDR2 YFSETQ come from the germline V gene. CDR3 bases: TGCGCCAGCTCCACGACAGTCCTCGGGGAAAAACTGTTTTTT. This codes for CASSTTVLGEKLFF. Full variable domain (rest looked up from reference TRBV5-1 and TRBJ1-4): KAGVTQTPRYLIKTRGQQVTLSCSPISGHRSVSWYQQTPGQGLQFLFEYFSETQRNKGNFPGRFSGRQFSNSRSEMNVSTLELGDSALYLCASSTTVLGEKLFFGSGTQLSVL.

J is TRBJ1-3 and V is TRBV24-1, with D tentatively TRBD1 (6 bases). Germline assignment: CDR1 KGHDR and CDR2 SFDVKD. V lost 9 bases to trimming and J lost 2 bases, with 22 bases between them. The CDR3 spans 17 residues. The CDR3 coding sequence is TGTGCCACCCGGAACTCTGACAGGTCCCTTACTGGAAACACCATATATTTT. Its protein product is CATRNSDRSLTGNTIYF.

V and J are TRBV28 and TRBJ1-2, with 8 bases that match TRBD1. CDR3 length: 14 residues. V dropped 5 bases and J dropped 5; count of bases not matched to a gene: 7. Looked up from germline, CDR1 is MDHEN and CDR2 is SYDVKM. The CDR3 DNA sequence: TGTGCCAGCAGTCCCGACAGGGGCGGGTATGGCTACACCTTC. Translation gives CASSPDRGGYGYTF.

V and J are TRBV11-1 and TRBJ1-2; D not certain. V was pared by 5 bases and J by 3 bases, with 19 bases between. CDR3 length: 16 residues. CDR1 SGHAT and CDR2 FQDESV come from the germline V gene (reference sequence). The CDR3 coding sequence is TGTGCCAGCAGCGACCCGCCGGGTGCTTGGGACTATGGCTACACCTTC. Encoded protein: CASSDPPGAWDYGYTF.

The chain carries TRBV6-6 and TRBJ2-7; 9 bases agree with TRBD1. The CDR3 covers 14 residues. V lost 8 bases and J lost 3; bases outside the gene matches: 8. Germline CDR1 and CDR2: MNHNY and SVGAGI (reference sequence). CDR3 in DNA: TGTGCCAGCGGAAGGGTGGACAGGGGCTACGAGCAGTACTTC. Amino acids: CASGRVDRGYEQYF.

This clone was seen just once. This chain links TRBV2 with TRBJ1-2; the D gene is possibly TRBD1 (5 bases). With 7 bases removed from V and 6 bases from J, the gap between germline ends came to 18 bases. The length of the CDR3 is 14 residues. From germline, CDR1 is SNHLY and CDR2 FYNNEI. The CDR3 loop reads CASNLQVQRDGYTF. CDR3 bases: TGTGCCAGCAATCTACAGGTCCAGAGGGATGGCTACACCTTC.

This chain uses TRBV18 with TRBJ1-2, with D possibly TRBD1 on 6 matching bases. Germline V gives CDR1 KGHSH, CDR2 LQKENI. The germline V and J ends were trimmed by 1 base and 4 bases, with 10 bases remaining between them. The length of the CDR3 is 14 residues. The CDR3 coding sequence is TGTGCCAGCTCACCACGGGGAGGGGGCTATGGCTACACCTTC. Its protein product is CASSPRGGGYGYTF.

The V gene is TRBV6-5, the J gene TRBJ2-1, with a tentative D call TRBD2 (5 bases). From germline, CDR1 is MNHEY and CDR2 SVGAGI. This CDR3 region has 16 residues. Trimming cost V 1 base and J 0 bases, with 10 bases left between them. The CDR3 nucleotides read TGTGCCAGCAGTTACTATGGACGGGACTCCTACAATGAGCAGTTCTTC. It is translated as CASSYYGRDSYNEQFF.

This chain uses TRBV6-5 with TRBJ1-1, with 7 bases that match TRBD1. V was pared by 6 bases and J by 3 bases, with 10 bases of the junction left unmatched. The CDR3 is 15 residues long. CDR1 and CDR2 (germline): MNHEY, SVGAGI. The CDR3 is CASRGTVGRDTEAFF. As DNA, the CDR3 is TGTGCCAGCAGGGGGACAGTTGGGAGGGACACTGAAGCTTTCTTT.

V is TRBV2 and J is TRBJ2-2; unclear D gene. With 0 bases removed from V and 5 bases from J, the gap between germline ends came to 7 bases. Germline V lookup: CDR1 SNHLY, CDR2 FYNNEI. This CDR3 contains 14 residues. The CDR3 nucleotides read TGTGCCAGCAGTGAAGCCTCGAGAACCGGGGAGCTGTTTTTT. This gives the protein CASSEASRTGELFF.

This chain uses TRBV28 with TRBJ2-1; D ambiguous. Trimming took off 8 bases at V and 8 bases at J, with 4 bases between the two ends. The CDR3 contains 9 residues. CDR1 and CDR2 from the germline V gene are MDHEN and SYDVKM. CDR3 sequence: CASGDEQFF. The CDR3 bases are TGTGCCAGCGGTGATGAGCAGTTCTTC.